This entry describes one TCR beta chain. What it recognizes is unknown. V was pared by 1 base and J by 5 bases, with 6 bases of the junction left unmatched. The CDR3 totals 15 residues. The germline V gene encodes CDR1 SGHVT and CDR2 SQSDAQ. MiXCR, applied by TCRdb to the reads, yields one record per CDR3 protein. The table shows about 900,000 distinct CDR3 sequences, with roughly 31% occurring only once. The entry originates in a study of T cell repertoires in cytomegalovirus infection. Turning to the study itself: Both recently identified HLA-C-restricted and well-studied HLA-B-restricted CMV epitopes were used in the study. From public TCR beta signatures came an indication of both CMV infection and matching HLA type.

The study, taken as a whole, reports: Cumulative public TCR beta family frequency identified CMV carriers with the relevant HLA.

This TCR derives from a human donor in good health (CMV status not recorded). Some clones in this sample may be carry-over from other donors' samples. This rearrangement joins TRBV7-4 to TRBJ2-7; 9 bases are shared with TRBD2. Specimen: cultured CD8+ T cells from PBMCs, collected from culture after CMV antigen stimulation. As DNA, the CDR3 is TGTGCCAGCAGCTTAGGGTACGGACTAGCGCACGAGCAGTACGTC. This encodes CASSLGYGLAHEQYV.